Each of the 18 T cell receptor beta chains below was sequenced from the same sample in a study of T cell responses to AZD1222 COVID-19 vaccine. Libraries were prepared by immunoSEQ multiplex PCR; TCRdb keeps only in-frame clonotypes and omits some of them. The sample comprises roughly 120,000 clones, about 86% of which are singletons, and roughly a sixth rests with the top ten. The material sequenced was peripheral blood, taken 28 days after the second AZD1222 dose. These receptors originate from an adult who received the AZD1222 COVID-19 vaccine.

The chain employs TRBV24-1 and TRBJ2-1; maybe TRBD2 (5 bases). V lost 3 bases and J 1 base, leaving 9 bases between the germline ends. Germline CDR1 is KGHDR and CDR2 is SFDVKD. CDR3 length equals 15 residues. CDR3 coding DNA: TGTGCCACCAGTGATGGCGGGCGTTCCTACAATGAGCAGTTCTTC. This codes for CATSDGGRSYNEQFF.

V and J are TRBV27 and TRBJ1-6; D ambiguous. There are 14 residues in the CDR3. CDR1 MNHEY and CDR2 SMNVEV come from the germline V gene (reference sequence). With 4 bases removed from V and 2 bases from J, the gap between germline ends came to 6 bases. This CDR3 reads CASSSDPYNSPLHF. The CDR3, as DNA: TGTGCCAGCAGTTCGGATCCCTATAATTCACCCCTCCACTTT.

The chain is built from TRBV29-1 and TRBJ2-2; tentatively, D is TRBD2 (6 bases). This CDR3 is 14 amino acids long. The germline V and J ends were trimmed by 3 bases and 0 bases, with 8 bases remaining between them. Germline CDR1 and CDR2: SQVTM and ANQGSEA. Written as DNA, the CDR3 is TGCAGCGTTGAGGAGGGGCCGAACACCGGGGAGCTGTTTTTT. Translating it yields CSVEEGPNTGELFF.

This rearrangement joins TRBV18 to TRBJ2-7; TRBD1 aligns across 10 bases. Germline V lookup: CDR1 KGHSH, CDR2 LQKENI. The CDR3 contains 17 residues. Unmatched junction bases numbered 10, after V lost 3 bases and J lost 2 bases. The CDR3 is CASSPGQGSSFAYEQYF. In DNA, the CDR3 is TGTGCCAGCTCACCGGGACAGGGGAGTAGCTTTGCCTACGAGCAGTACTTC.

This chain links TRBV5-1 with TRBJ1-2, with D unresolved. The CDR3 length is 12 residues. The V gene lost 0 bases and the J gene lost 0 bases, with 0 bases spanning the gap. The germline V gene encodes CDR1 SGHRS and CDR2 YFSETQ. The CDR3 nucleotides read TGCGCCAGCAGCTTGGCTAACTATGGCTACACCTTC. This gives the protein CASSLANYGYTF.

V gene TRBV19 combines with J gene TRBJ1-4, with a weak D call TRBD1 (5 bases). Deletions cut 3 bases from V and 1 base from J, with 15 bases between. The CDR3 length is 17 residues. Germline loops: CDR1 LNHDA, CDR2 SQIVND (reference sequence). CDR3 sequence: CASSIRRLGGTNEKLFF. CDR3 nucleotides: TGTGCCAGTAGTATTCGAAGGCTTGGGGGAACTAATGAAAAACTGTTTTTT.

This chain uses TRBV11-2 with TRBJ2-3; the match to TRBD1 covers 10 bases. Germline trimming cut 5 bases from V and 5 bases from J; bases unmatched to any gene: 10. The CDR3 spans 16 residues. Germline V lookup: CDR1 SGHAT, CDR2 FQNNGV. The CDR3 protein is CASSPDDRGRGDTQYF. CDR3 DNA sequence: TGTGCCAGCAGCCCCGACGACAGGGGGCGAGGAGATACGCAGTATTTT.

This clone was picked up a small number of times. The V call is TRBV2, the J call TRBJ2-3; TRBD2 aligns across 7 bases. The CDR3 is 14 residues long. Germline values: CDR1 SNHLY, CDR2 FYNNEI. The ends lost 6 bases at V and 5 bases at J; junction bases unmatched: 8. CDR3 loop: CASRPGLVGDTQYF. CDR3 DNA: TGTGCCAGCAGGCCAGGACTAGTGGGAGATACGCAGTATTTT.

CDR3 in amino acids: CASKPTGSTGETQYF. Here the CDR3 DNA reads TGTGCCAGTAAACCGACAGGTTCGACGGGAGAGACCCAGTACTTC. The rearrangement uses TRBV19 and TRBJ2-5; tentatively, D is TRBD1 (6 bases). V was shortened by 7 bases and J by 4 bases, with 19 bases between the two germline ends. This CDR3 has 15 residues. CDR1 is LNHDA and CDR2 is SQIVND in the germline V gene (reference sequence).

The genes are TRBV7-2 and TRBJ1-1, with D tentatively TRBD1 (5 bases). Trimming left V 1 base short and J 4 bases short, with 7 bases between. Germline-derived CDR1 and CDR2 are SGHTA and FQGNSA. This CDR3 is 13 amino acids long. CDR3 nucleotides: TGTGCCAGCAGCTTAGGGCAGGGCACTGAAGCTTTCTTT. It codes for CASSLGQGTEAFF.

This clone was observed at least ten times. The gene calls are TRBV5-1 and TRBJ2-7, with 9 bases lining up with TRBD1. The CDR3 extends over 15 amino acids. Germline V lookup: CDR1 SGHRS, CDR2 YFSETQ. The V segment lost 4 bases and the J segment 1 base; nucleotides outside the gene matches: 6. CDR3 sequence: CASSAAGTGSYEQYF. The CDR3 bases are TGCGCCAGCAGCGCGGCCGGGACAGGGTCCTACGAGCAGTACTTC.

This chain links TRBV21-1 with TRBJ2-7; the listed D gene, TRBD1, was not tested against the DNA. TRBV21-1 is described as a pseudogene. This CDR3 region has 15 residues. The CDR3 reads CASSKASGQPYEQYF. The CDR3 region has the DNA TGTGCCAGCAGCAAAGCGTCAGGACAGCCCTACGAGCAGTACTTC.

V is TRBV3-1 (or the pseudogene TRBV3-2) and J is TRBJ1-6, with 8 bases matching TRBD1. The CDR3 loop spans 14 amino acids. The germline V gene encodes CDR1 LGHDT and CDR2 YNNKEL (reference sequence). J gave up 6 bases and V 5 bases, and 3 bases lay outside the gene matches. The CDR3 here is CASSVGQGNSPLHF. CDR3 in DNA: TGTGCCAGCAGCGTCGGACAGGGTAATTCACCCCTCCACTTT.

CDR3 in DNA: TGTGCCAGCGGTGAAACTCGACAGATTATGAACACTGAAGCTTTCTTT. Protein sequence: CASGETRQIMNTEAFF. The chain couples TRBV11-3 to TRBJ1-1; the D gene is possibly TRBD1 (5 bases). Germline V gene sequence: CDR1 SGHNT, CDR2 YENEEA. With 8 bases removed from V and 0 bases from J, the gap between germline ends came to 19 bases. CDR3 length: 16 amino acids.

As DNA, the CDR3 is TGTGCCAGCAGTACAGAACAGGGGGCCTCTGGAAACACCATATATTTT. It specifies CASSTEQGASGNTIYF. The chain has TRBV6-6 and TRBJ1-3; TRBD1 agrees at 9 bases. CDR3 length: 16 amino acids. The J segment lost 0 bases and the V segment lost 5 bases, leaving 5 bases of the junction unmatched. In germline, CDR1 is MNHNY, CDR2 SVGAGI (reference sequence).

The rearrangement uses TRBV19 and TRBJ2-7; 8 nucleotides match TRBD1. This CDR3 is 11 amino acids long. Germline trimming cut 6 bases from V and 6 bases from J; bases unmatched to any gene: 1. Germline V gene sequence: CDR1 LNHDA, CDR2 SQIVND (reference sequence). This CDR3 is CASRGTGEQYF. The CDR3 coding sequence is TGTGCCAGTAGGGGGACAGGCGAGCAGTACTTC.

The J gene is TRBJ1-1, the V gene TRBV7-9; 7 nucleotides match TRBD1. J lost 1 base, V lost 5 bases, and 4 bases had no gene match. Germline V lookup: CDR1 SEHNR, CDR2 FQNEAQ (reference sequence). The CDR3 sequence is 14 residues long. The CDR3 coding sequence is TGTGCCAGCAGCCGACAGGGTCCGAACACTGAAGCTTTCTTT. Translation: CASSRQGPNTEAFF. Variable domain in full (rest from reference TRBV7-9 and TRBJ1-1): DTGVSQNPRHKITKRGQNVTFRCDPISEHNRLYWYRQTLGQGPEFLTYFQNEAQLEKSRLLSDRFSAERPKGSFSTLEIQRTEQGDSAMYLCASSRQGPNTEAFFGQGTRLTVV.

The chain carries TRBV7-9 and TRBJ2-6, with unresolved D. Germline CDR1 SEHNR, CDR2 FQNEAQ (reference sequence). V was clipped by 2 bases and J by 0 bases, with 14 bases between them. CDR3 size: 18 residues. As DNA, the CDR3 is TGTGCCAGCAGCTTATCCTACGATTTCAGCTCTGGGGCCAACGTCCTGACTTTC. It translates to CASSLSYDFSSGANVLTF.